This is a list of T cell receptor beta chains from one sample in a study of T cells in Graves' hyperthyroidism and ophthalmopathy. TCRdb redid the calling of the multiplex PCR reads with MiXCR, one entry per CDR3 protein. The data hold hundreds of thousands of distinct CDR3 sequences, with about 14% observed a single time. Sequencing was done on a sample of blood. These receptors were taken from a woman aged 18-29 years with Graves' hyperthyroidism. Both conserved end residues are part of each CDR3. D genes are given only for firm matches. Part of the rows lack a size; the others show once, few, many or a class for expanded clones.

CDR3	DNA	V	length	D	J	size
CAGSVEGPGTQYF	TGTGCCGGCAGCGTAGAGGGCCCTGGTACGCAGTATTTT	TRBV9	13	-	TRBJ2-3	-
CSASVDWGTEAFF	TGCAGTGCTAGCGTCGACTGGGGCACTGAAGCTTTCTTT	TRBV20-1	13	-	TRBJ1-1	many
CASSEASYSNQPQHF	TGTGCCAGCAGTGAGGCAAGTTATAGCAATCAGCCCCAGCATTTT	TRBV2	15	-	TRBJ1-5	-
CASYRTVYGYTF	TGTGCCAGCTATCGGACTGTCTATGGCTACACCTTC	TRBV2	12	-	TRBJ1-2	-
CASSEGGGFTGELFF	TGTGCCAGCAGCGAGGGCGGGGGGTTCACCGGGGAGCTGTTTTTT	TRBV9	15	TRBD2	TRBJ2-2	-
CASRSQGNNQPQHF	TGTGCCAGCAGGTCACAGGGTAACAATCAGCCCCAGCATTTT	TRBV2	14	-	TRBJ1-5	many
CASSFPVQETQYF	TGTGCCAGCAGCTTCCCAGTTCAAGAGACCCAGTACTTC	TRBV7-2	13	-	TRBJ2-5	many
CSVTGTVNTEAFF	TGCAGCGTTACCGGGACAGTGAACACTGAAGCTTTCTTT	TRBV29-1	13	TRBD1	TRBJ1-1	many
CASSVAPTGETQYF	TGTGCCAGCAGCGTAGCTCCCACCGGTGAGACCCAGTACTTC	TRBV11-2	14	-	TRBJ2-5	-
CSARDPLYNEQFF	TGCAGTGCTAGAGATCCTCTCTACAATGAGCAGTTCTTC	TRBV20-1	13	-	TRBJ2-1	many
CASSLGRGARTGELFF	TGTGCCAGCAGCTTGGGGAGGGGGGCTCGCACCGGGGAGCTGTTTTTT	TRBV7-2	16	-	TRBJ2-2	many
CASSRGQGKQYF	TGTGCCAGCAGCCGCGGACAGGGGAAGCAGTACTTC	TRBV3-1	12	TRBD1	TRBJ2-7	many
CASRKDPGNTIYF	TGTGCCAGCAGAAAGGACCCGGGAAACACCATATATTTT	TRBV6-1	13	-	TRBJ1-3	few
CASIGNTEAFF	TGTGCCAGCATTGGGAACACTGAAGCTTTCTTT	TRBV6-1	11	-	TRBJ1-1	many
CASSYSHWQGNTIYF	TGTGCCAGCAGTTACTCCCACTGGCAAGGAAACACCATATATTTT	TRBV6-5	15	-	TRBJ1-3	many
CASSLKGWGLAGSSYEQYF	TGTGCCAGCAGTTTAAAGGGGTGGGGACTAGCGGGGAGCTCCTACGAGCAGTACTTC	TRBV27	19	TRBD2	TRBJ2-7	many
CASSLAGGQGLSQETQYF	TGTGCCAGCAGCTTGGCCGGGGGACAGGGACTTTCCCAAGAGACCCAGTACTTC	TRBV5-5	18	TRBD1	TRBJ2-5	many
CSAPIGGKGSYEQYF	TGCAGTGCTCCGATCGGCGGGAAGGGGTCCTACGAGCAGTACTTC	TRBV20-1	15	-	TRBJ2-7	once
CASRTHRMNTEAFF	TGCGCCAGCAGAACTCACAGAATGAACACTGAAGCTTTCTTT	TRBV10-1	14	-	TRBJ1-1	-
CAISDSGPTGDTQYF	TGTGCCATCAGTGATAGCGGGCCCACGGGAGATACGCAGTATTTT	TRBV10-3	15	TRBD2	TRBJ2-3	many
CSVAPQLGGGYEQYF	TGCAGCGTTGCCCCCCAATTGGGAGGGGGCTACGAGCAGTACTTC	TRBV29-1	15	-	TRBJ2-7	-
CATFNREPRNTGELFF	TGTGCCACCTTCAACAGGGAACCCCGGAACACCGGGGAGCTGTTTTTT	TRBV6-2/TRBV6-3	16	-	TRBJ2-2	few
CASRYNYNYGYTF	TGTGCCAGCAGATACAATTATAACTATGGCTACACCTTC	TRBV5-8	13	-	TRBJ1-2	-
CSATSDRDNEKLFF	TGCAGTGCTACCTCGGACAGGGATAATGAAAAACTGTTTTTT	TRBV20-1	14	TRBD1	TRBJ1-4	many
CASTPDSYGYTF	TGTGCCAGTACCCCCGACAGCTATGGCTACACCTTC	TRBV19	12	-	TRBJ1-2	many
CASSLWQDQPQHF	TGTGCCAGCAGTTTATGGCAGGATCAGCCCCAGCATTTT	TRBV28	13	-	TRBJ1-5	few
CATSRYSGQGREQYF	TGTGCCACCAGCAGATACTCGGGACAGGGTCGCGAGCAGTACTTC	TRBV15	15	TRBD1	TRBJ2-7	many
CASSEGQYNEQFF	TGTGCCAGCAGTGAAGGACAGTACAATGAGCAGTTCTTC	TRBV6-1	13	-	TRBJ2-1	-
CASSTGTNPTDTQYF	TGTGCCAGCAGCACGGGGACTAACCCAACCGATACGCAGTATTTT	TRBV5-8	15	TRBD2	TRBJ2-3	many
CASSLDEGGYQPQHF	TGTGCCAGCAGCTTAGATGAAGGCGGTTATCAGCCCCAGCATTTT	TRBV11-2	15	-	TRBJ1-5	-
CASSNQATDTQYF	TGTGCCAGCAGTAACCAAGCCACAGATACGCAGTATTTT	TRBV2	13	-	TRBJ2-3	many
CASSLRARLSYNEQFF	TGTGCCAGCAGTTTACGGGCTAGGCTTTCCTACAATGAGCAGTTCTTC	TRBV12-3/TRBV12-4	16	-	TRBJ2-1	many
CASSLLPYNEQFF	TGCGCCAGCAGCCTCCTACCCTACAATGAGCAGTTCTTC	TRBV4-1	13	-	TRBJ2-1	-
CAISENRGRGGTDTQYF	TGTGCCATCAGTGAAAACAGGGGGCGGGGAGGGACAGATACGCAGTATTTT	TRBV10-3	17	TRBD1	TRBJ2-3	few
CSARRDYSNQPQHF	TGCAGTGCTAGACGCGATTATAGCAATCAGCCCCAGCATTTT	TRBV20-1	14	-	TRBJ1-5	-
CATSSRGQGARIEQFF	TGTGCCACCAGCAGTAGGGGACAGGGGGCGCGGATTGAGCAGTTCTTC	TRBV15	16	TRBD1	TRBJ2-1	many
CASSVAEGAANEKLFF	TGTGCCAGCAGCGTAGCGGAGGGCGCAGCTAATGAAAAACTGTTTTTT	TRBV9	16	-	TRBJ1-4	-
CASSGVRVLSTDTQYF	TGTGCCAGCAGTGGGGTCCGCGTATTAAGCACAGATACGCAGTATTTT	TRBV28	16	-	TRBJ2-3	many
CASSFRDRDGYTF	TGTGCCAGCAGTTTCAGGGACAGAGATGGCTACACCTTC	TRBV27	13	TRBD1	TRBJ1-2	many
CASSEGRAGDGQETQYF	TGTGCCAGCAGTGAAGGGAGAGCGGGAGATGGACAAGAGACCCAGTACTTC	TRBV25-1	17	TRBD2	TRBJ2-5	few
CASSSRDSYSPLHF	TGTGCCAGCAGCTCCCGGGACAGTTATTCACCCCTCCACTTT	TRBV7-9	14	TRBD1	TRBJ1-6	-
CASSRGTSGRFQETQYF	TGTGCCAGCAGCCGCGGGACTAGCGGGAGGTTCCAAGAGACCCAGTACTTC	TRBV6-1	17	TRBD2	TRBJ2-5	-
CASSLQMSGEQYF	TGTGCCAGCAGCCTACAGATGTCTGGGGAGCAGTACTTC	TRBV9	13	-	TRBJ2-7	few
CSVNLNGNQETQYF	TGCAGCGTTAACCTTAATGGCAACCAAGAGACCCAGTACTTC	TRBV29-1	14	-	TRBJ2-5	many
CASSVLSTGTANTGELFF	TGTGCCAGTAGTGTCCTATCGACCGGGACAGCGAACACCGGGGAGCTGTTTTTT	TRBV19	18	TRBD1	TRBJ2-2	few
CASSRLGAGGPAGELFF	TGCGCCAGCAGCCGCCTTGGGGCGGGAGGGCCCGCCGGGGAGCTGTTTTTT	TRBV4-1	17	TRBD2	TRBJ2-2	-
CSARGGRPGEQYF	TGCAGTGCTAGAGGCGGGAGGCCGGGGGAGCAGTACTTC	TRBV20-1	13	TRBD2	TRBJ2-7	many
CASSPTGSGYGYTF	TGTGCCAGCAGTCCTACAGGGAGCGGGTATGGCTACACCTTC	TRBV28	14	-	TRBJ1-2	many
CACSVRGRSYNEQFF	TGTGCCTGTTCCGTGCGGGGGCGCTCCTACAATGAGCAGTTCTTC	TRBV30	15	-	TRBJ2-1	-
CASSPNTGTGGSYNEQFF	TGTGCCAGCAGTCCCAATACCGGGACAGGGGGCTCCTACAATGAGCAGTTCTTC	TRBV12-3/TRBV12-4	18	TRBD1	TRBJ2-1	many
CASSPPGVDPWGYTF	TGTGCCAGCAGTCCTCCCGGAGTGGACCCCTGGGGCTACACCTTC	TRBV6-1	15	-	TRBJ1-2	-
CSARGPTSYEQHF	TGCAGTGCGAGAGGACCGACCTCCTACGAGCAGCACTTC	TRBV20-1	13	-	TRBJ2-7	many
CASSQDTNEKLFF	TGTGCCAGCAGCCAGGACACTAATGAAAAACTGTTTTTT	TRBV5-4	13	-	TRBJ1-4	-